These 10 T cell receptor beta chains originate from one sample sequenced in a study of blood T cell repertoires in COVID-19. The assay was immunoSEQ multiplex PCR, and TCRdb's table has in-frame clones only and misses some. This table holds under 200,000 clones, around nine tenths found once. Input material: peripheral blood. The receptors here all came from a man between 18 and 29 years old with active or convalescent COVID-19.

This chain joins TRBV2 and TRBJ2-5, with a possible D match to TRBD2 (6 bases). The germline V and J ends were trimmed by 5 bases and 7 bases, with 17 bases remaining between them. The germline CDR1 and CDR2 sequences are SNHLY and FYNNEI. The CDR3 is 14 amino acids. CDR3: CASSRAAGPRTQYF. DNA of the CDR3: TGTGCCAGCAGTCGGGCGGCGGGGCCGAGGACCCAGTACTTC.

This sequence joins TRBV28 and TRBJ1-1, with D tentatively TRBD1 (6 bases). Germline values: CDR1 MDHEN, CDR2 SYDVKM. The CDR3 is 15 residues long. Trimming removed 2 bases at V and 1 base at J, with 11 bases between. For the CDR3, the DNA is TGTGCCAGCAGTTTACAGGGGAAATGGAACACTGAAGCTTTCTTT. This gives the protein CASSLQGKWNTEAFF.

The J gene is TRBJ2-3, the V gene TRBV20-1, with D possibly matching TRBD2 (6 bases). Per the germline V gene, CDR1 is DFQATT and CDR2 is SNEGSKA (reference sequence). The length of the CDR3 is 11 residues. Trimming cost V 5 bases and J 6 bases, with 9 bases left between them. The CDR3 DNA follows: TGCAGTGCTGGGGACTTCGATACGCAGTATTTT. Residues: CSAGDFDTQYF.

The chain recombines TRBV11-3 with TRBJ1-6, with TRBD1 matching 10 bases. CDR1 is SGHNT, CDR2 YENEEA, per germline. The CDR3 has 15 residues. With V trimmed by 5 bases and J by 9 bases, 7 bases remained unmatched. The CDR3 coding sequence is TGTGCCAGCAGCCCAAGACAGGGGGCCACTTCACCCCTCCACTTT. Its protein product is CASSPRQGATSPLHF.

This chain uses TRBV7-8 with TRBJ1-2, with TRBD1 as a possible D gene (5 bases). Germline V gene lookup returns CDR1 SGHVS and CDR2 FQNEAQ. This CDR3 contains 14 residues. Trimming pared 1 base from V and 7 bases from J, leaving 13 bases between. The CDR3 nucleotides read TGTGCCAGCAGCTTAGGATACAGGCCCTCTGGCTACACCTTC. Protein product: CASSLGYRPSGYTF.

The V and J genes are TRBV18 and TRBJ2-5; 7 bases align to TRBD1. This CDR3 comprises 15 residues. V shed 0 bases and J 5 bases; nucleotides not matched to a gene: 6. From germline, CDR1 is KGHSH and CDR2 LQKENI. The CDR3 spells CASSPPYQGDETQYF. In DNA, the CDR3 is TGTGCCAGCTCACCACCGTACCAGGGGGATGAGACCCAGTACTTC.

On this clone itself: At the DNA level, this CDR3 is encoded by other sequences in the same sample as well. The J gene is TRBJ1-2, the V gene TRBV18; perhaps TRBD1 as D (5 bases). The CDR3 has 14 amino acids. Germline assignment: CDR1 KGHSH and CDR2 LQKENI. V was pared by 3 bases and J by 3 bases, with 11 bases between. The DNA for the CDR3 is TGTGCCAGCTCACCTATAGACAGCCACTATGGCTACACCTTC. Residues: CASSPIDSHYGYTF.

The chain uses TRBV2 and TRBJ2-3, with no clear D. The V gene lost 6 bases and the J gene lost 0 bases, with 10 bases spanning the gap. The germline CDR1 and CDR2 sequences are SNHLY and FYNNEI. This CDR3 region has 14 residues. The CDR3 region has the DNA TGTGCCAGCAGCCCCGTTAGTAGCACAGATACGCAGTATTTT. Translation gives CASSPVSSTDTQYF.

The chain combines TRBV5-1 with TRBJ2-1, with 8 positions matching TRBD1. This CDR3 has 16 amino acids. CDR1 and CDR2 from the germline V gene are SGHRS and YFSETQ. Trimming removed 2 bases from V and 6 bases from J; junction bases left unmatched: 10. Written as DNA, the CDR3 is TGCGCCAGCAGCTTACTCCCGGGACAGGCCTCCAATGAGCAGTTCTTC. It codes for CASSLLPGQASNEQFF.

The CDR3 loop is CASSPFKGEGNTIYF. Here the CDR3 DNA reads TGTGCCAGCTCACCATTTAAAGGGGAAGGAAACACCATATATTTT. The chain links TRBV18 to TRBJ1-3; TRBD1 might be the D (5 bases). V gave up 2 bases and J gave up 4 bases, with 12 bases separating them. The CDR3 consists of 15 residues. Per germline, CDR1 KGHSH and CDR2 LQKENI.